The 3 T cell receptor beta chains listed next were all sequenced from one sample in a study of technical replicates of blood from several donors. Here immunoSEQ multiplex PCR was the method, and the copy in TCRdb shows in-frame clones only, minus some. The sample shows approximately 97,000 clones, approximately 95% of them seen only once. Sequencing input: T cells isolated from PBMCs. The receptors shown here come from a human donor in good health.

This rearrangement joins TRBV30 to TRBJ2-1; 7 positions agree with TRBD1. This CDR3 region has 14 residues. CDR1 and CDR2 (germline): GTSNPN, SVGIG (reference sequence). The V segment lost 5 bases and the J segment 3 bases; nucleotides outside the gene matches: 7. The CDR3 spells CAWVRDSHYNEQFF. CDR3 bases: TGTGCCTGGGTCCGGGACAGTCACTACAATGAGCAGTTCTTC.

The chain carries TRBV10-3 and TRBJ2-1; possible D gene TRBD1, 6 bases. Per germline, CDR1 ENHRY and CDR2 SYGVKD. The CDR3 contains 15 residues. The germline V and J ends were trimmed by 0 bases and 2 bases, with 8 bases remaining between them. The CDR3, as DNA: TGTGCCATCAGTGAGTCGGCAGGGGCCTACAATGAGCAGTTCTTC. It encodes CAISESAGAYNEQFF.

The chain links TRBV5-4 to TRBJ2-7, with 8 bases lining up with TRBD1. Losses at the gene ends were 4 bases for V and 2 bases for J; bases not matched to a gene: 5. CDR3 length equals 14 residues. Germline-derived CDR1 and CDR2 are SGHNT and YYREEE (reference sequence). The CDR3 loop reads CASSGQGLPYEQYF. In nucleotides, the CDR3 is TGTGCCAGCAGCGGACAGGGTTTACCCTACGAGCAGTACTTC.